This TCR beta chain appears in the sequencing data of a study of spatial heterogeneity in lung cancer. Study results and limitations: Tumoral mutation counts were tracked by counts of expanded intratumoral alpha and beta TCRs.

TCRdb ran MiXCR on the 5' RACE reads and lists one entry per CDR3 protein. Altogether about 17,000 distinct CDR3 sequences are present, more than 5% being singletons, with the ten largest covering around 6.5%. Losses at the gene ends were 4 bases for V and 0 bases for J; bases not matched to a gene: 6. Per germline, CDR1 LGHNA and CDR2 YNFKEQ. CDR3 size: 18 residues. This clonotype has ten or more counts. What it binds is not known. This beta chain came through as a stray read in a library set up for alpha chains, and its size says little. Described time point: sample taken at primary tumor resection. This clonotype was sampled from a male donor with early-stage non-small cell lung cancer. The chain combines TRBV4-2 with TRBJ2-5, with TRBD2 identical over 15 bases. The material sequenced was lung tumor tissue, taken at surgery. CDR3 loop: CASSPEGLAGGYQETQYF. CDR3 DNA sequence: TGTGCCAGCAGCCCCGAAGGACTAGCGGGGGGGTACCAAGAGACCCAGTACTTC.